The source of this TCR beta chain is a study of monozygotic twins with cystic fibrosis. Study in general: Around 3 micrograms of fragmented DNA underwent roughly 15 PCR cycles for library preparation. Regarding the study as a whole: Median Simpson clonality of roughly 0.0093 suggested naive T cells predominated.

As to this clone: Its antigen remains unknown.

The CDR3 runs to 15 residues. Germline V gene sequence: CDR1 SGHTA, CDR2 FQGTGA. Trimming stripped 5 bases from V and 7 bases from J, with 15 bases between. The repertoire was sequenced with immunoSEQ multiplex PCR; TCRdb's copy has only in-frame clones and lacks some. The data show roughly 13,000 clones, with around 87% seen just once and approximately 0.7% held by the top ten. The origin of this receptor is a boy under 18 with cystic fibrosis. The specimen sequenced was blood. This chain uses TRBV7-3 with TRBJ1-6; the D gene is possibly TRBD1 (5 bases). DNA of the CDR3: TGTGCCAGCAGCCGAAGTCGGGACGGGAATTCACCCCTCCACTTT. Protein product: CASSRSRDGNSPLHF.